This TCR beta chain was recorded in a study of T and B cells in COVID-19 patients. Study as a whole: COVID-19 patients gave peripheral blood either during active infection or after recovery. Most recovered patients had mild to moderate COVID-19 treated as outpatients. Of 20 to 25 active-infection patients, 12 were critically ill with mechanical ventilation or extracorporeal membrane oxygenation. General study findings and limits: Of 2,331 TCR clusters found only in the recovered cohort, a few dozen had low generation probability.

Blood genomic DNA input for TRB amplification was 250-500 ng. Notes on this clonotype: The antigen remains unidentified.

There are 15 residues in the CDR3. Trimming pared 4 bases from V and 7 bases from J, leaving 16 bases between. The V gene's germline CDR1 is SNHLY and CDR2 FYNNEI. TRB rearrangements were amplified by multiplex PCR with BIOMED2 TRB-A/B primers. One entry per CDR3 protein, called by TCRdb with MiXCR from the multiplex PCR reads. The sample consists of approximately 20,000 distinct CDR3 sequences, around 28% of them appearing once. The chain carries TRBV2 and TRBJ2-2, with D possibly matching TRBD2 (6 bases). The sequenced sample consisted of blood. This sequence originates from a human donor who had recovered from COVID-19. The CDR3 DNA sequence: TGTGCCAGCAGTGCACAACACGGGAGTTACGGGGAGCTGTTTTTT. Protein sequence: CASSAQHGSYGELFF.